This is a list of T cell receptor beta chains from one sample in a study of cytomegalovirus exposure and HLA in healthy donors. Using immunoSEQ multiplex PCR, the repertoire was profiled, and TCRdb retains in-frame clones only, with some absent. This table has some 140,000 clones, roughly 80% appearing once. Sequenced: PBMCs. The receptors were sampled from a man in his forties or fifties in good health and CMV-seronegative. Both conserved end residues are part of each CDR3. The D gene is left open where the match is weak. Clone sizes are given selectively: once, few, many, or a class where the clone is expanded.

TRBV5-1	-	15	-	TRBJ2-5	TGCGCCAGCAGCTTGGCTCGACTGGTACAAGAGACCCAGTACTTC	CASSLARLVQETQYF
TRBV5-1	-	15	-	TRBJ1-4	TGCGCCAGCAGCTTGCAATGGGGAGCTAATGAAAAACTGTTTTTT	CASSLQWGANEKLFF
TRBV11-3	-	13	TRBD2	TRBJ2-1	TGTGCCAGCAGCCGGACTAGCGGGGTAGAGCAGTTCTTC	CASSRTSGVEQFF
TRBV7-2	-	15	TRBD1	TRBJ2-1	TGTGCCAGCAGCTTATCAGGGACAGGCTACAATGAGCAGTTCTTC	CASSLSGTGYNEQFF
TRBV19	-	13	-	TRBJ1-1	TGTGCCAGTATGTTCCTTCAGGGGACTGAAGCTTTCTTT	CASMFLQGTEAFF
TRBV11-2	few	14	TRBD2	TRBJ2-1	TGTGCCAGCGAGATAGCGGGTCCATACAATGAGCAGTTCTTC	CASEIAGPYNEQFF
TRBV30	-	13	TRBD1	TRBJ2-5	TGTGCCTGGAGTGAGACAGGGGTGGAGACCCAGTACTTC	CAWSETGVETQYF
TRBV15	few	17	TRBD1	TRBJ2-7	TGTGCCACCAGCAGAGATCTTCGGCAGGGGGCTCCCTACGAGCAGTACTTC	CATSRDLRQGAPYEQYF
TRBV4-2	-	16	-	TRBJ2-1	TGTGCCAGCAGCCAAGACCCGGTAAACTTCTACAATGAGCAGTTCTTC	CASSQDPVNFYNEQFF
TRBV7-9	few	13	-	TRBJ1-6	TGTGCCAGCAGCTTAGAGAGTAATTCACCCCTCCACTTT	CASSLESNSPLHF
TRBV7-9	-	14	TRBD1	TRBJ2-3	TGTGCCAGCAGCTCCCGGACAGGGGTAGATACGCAGTATTTT	CASSSRTGVDTQYF
TRBV7-2	once	16	-	TRBJ1-5	TGTGCCAGCAGCCCCATGACCTCGGGGAGCAATCAGCCCCAGCATTTT	CASSPMTSGSNQPQHF
TRBV10-3	-	15	-	TRBJ2-3	TGTGCCATCTCCACAGGGAAGGAGGGCACAGATACGCAGTATTTT	CAISTGKEGTDTQYF
TRBV28	-	16	TRBD2	TRBJ2-3	TGTGCCAGCAGGGGGGAGACTAGCGGGAGCGCAGATACGCAGTATTTT	CASRGETSGSADTQYF
TRBV6-1	-	13	TRBD1	TRBJ1-2	TGTGCCAGCAGACTGACAGGGGCCTATGGCTACACCTTC	CASRLTGAYGYTF
TRBV2	-	14	-	TRBJ1-6	TGTGCCAGCAGCCCGGGACAAGGGAATTCACCCCTCCACTTT	CASSPGQGNSPLHF
TRBV30	-	13	-	TRBJ1-1	TGTGCCTGGAGTGTAGGTTCCGGGGCTGAAGCTTTCTTT	CAWSVGSGAEAFF
TRBV30	once	15	TRBD1	TRBJ1-2	TGTGCCTGGACCGGAGGGGGCGGCAGTAACTATGGCTACACCTTC	CAWTGGGGSNYGYTF
TRBV6-5	-	15	TRBD2	TRBJ2-7	TGTGCCAGCAGTTACTCGGGGGGGGTCGGATACGAGCAGTACTTC	CASSYSGGVGYEQYF